This TCR beta chain stems from a study of shared clonotypes between healthy human individuals. Looking at the study overall: A donor's plate count was three for CD4 naive and three for CD4 memory; CD8 naive had two and CD8 memory one. Study-level results: Rarefaction showed that sequencing of sorted subsets was incomplete (despite large depth).

The repertoire was sequenced with immunoSEQ multiplex PCR; TCRdb's copy has only in-frame clones and lacks some. The data hold over 1.5 million clones, with 95% to 99% observed a single time. CD4+ cells yielded CD45RA+ naive and CD45RA-negative memory subsets. Comment on this clone: Its matching antigen is unknown.

There are 19 residues in the CDR3. The V and J ends lost 1 base and 3 bases, in that order; junction bases with no gene match: 15. CDR1 and CDR2 from the germline V gene are LNHNV and YYDKDF (reference sequence). The chain carries TRBV15 and TRBJ2-1; 7 bases agree with TRBD2. The origin of this receptor is a man between 25 and 39 years old in good health. Sequenced sample: naive CD4+ T cells sorted from blood. The subset: CD45RA+ positively selected. CDR3 in amino acids: CATSRGGGVEGGVYNEQFF. The CDR3 DNA reads as TGTGCCACCAGCAGAGGTGGAGGAGTGGAGGGAGGGGTCTACAATGAGCAGTTCTTC.